This TCR beta chain was captured in a study of cytomegalovirus exposure and HLA in healthy donors. This PCR relied on a set of 60 Vbeta primers and 13 Jbeta primers. Profiled with immunoSEQ multiplex PCR; TCRdb holds only in-frame clones, not every one. The sample carries about 110,000 clones, roughly four fifths recorded once. In this sample, this clone turned up once. CDR3 size: 16 residues. V shed 0 bases and J 7 bases; nucleotides not matched to a gene: 11. Germline CDR1 reads LGHNA; CDR2 reads YSLEER. The specimen was PBMCs. This clonotype originated in a male donor in good health and CMV-seropositive. The chain has TRBV4-3 and TRBJ2-7, with TRBD1 matching over 8 bases. This chain's CDR3 is CASSQDGRQGFEEQYF. Here the CDR3 DNA reads TGCGCCAGCAGCCAAGATGGTCGACAGGGGTTTGAGGAGCAGTACTTC.